A single sample is the source of the 16 T cell receptor beta chains below, sequenced in a study of quantifying T cell responses using KT2 cells (dated by TCRdb to 2017 to 2019). About the investigation overall: RNA was DNase-treated and reverse transcribed with TCR alpha and beta constant-region primers, mostly using SuperScript III.

Library generation was performed with UMI-ligation and nested PCR. The sequencer listed for this sample is Illumina MiSeq. A single-stranded oligonucleotide carrying the Illumina SP2 sequence and a UMI was ligated to the cDNA 3' end using T4 RNA ligase 1. PCR1 was run for roughly 4 cycles (98 degrees C for 15 s, 69 degrees C for 30 s, 72 degrees C for 40 s), and an equimolar mix of RC1.1 and RC1.2, covering TRBC1 and TRBC2, was used as the beta primer. TCRdb trimmed public reads at Q25 via fastp, called clones via MiXCR and kept in-frame beta chains. One record per CDR3 amino acid sequence lists the most common genes and DNA. In this sample the table shows tens of thousands of distinct CDR3 sequences, under 14% of which occur a single time. The top ten hold less than 11% of the sample. The specimen was PBMCs spiked with cells of the T cell clone KT2. These receptors originate from a human donor.

In its sample, this clonotype was seen many times. The V call is TRBV12-3 or TRBV12-4, the J call TRBJ2-5; 7 nucleotides align to TRBD2. This CDR3 has 14 residues. V was pared by 8 bases and J by 4 bases, with 10 bases of the junction left unmatched. CDR3 sequence reads: CASRASGGGETQYF. The CDR3, as DNA: TGTGCCAGCCGGGCTAGCGGTGGAGGAGAGACCCAGTACTTC.

The chain is built from TRBV14 and TRBJ2-7, with 9 bases that match TRBD2. Germline trimming cut 5 bases from V and 6 bases from J; bases unmatched to any gene: 5. CDR3 size: 13 residues. Germline-derived CDR1 and CDR2 are SGHDN and FVKESK. The CDR3 region is CASSGGRATEQYF. The DNA of the CDR3 is TGTGCCAGCAGCGGCGGGAGGGCCACCGAGCAGTACTTC.

This clonotype was observed many times. This chain connects TRBV5-6 to TRBJ2-3, with TRBD2 as a possible D gene (5 bases). Germline V lookup: CDR1 SGHDT, CDR2 YYEEEE. The germline V and J ends were trimmed by 4 bases and 10 bases, with 13 bases remaining between them. This CDR3 spans 12 amino acids. CDR3 in DNA: TGTGCCAGCAGCCAACCGGGAAGTGCGCAGTATTTT. Translated, it gives CASSQPGSAQYF.

V usage is TRBV6-1 and J usage is TRBJ2-1; 7 nucleotides align to TRBD2. J lost 0 bases, V lost 2 bases, and 7 bases had no gene match. CDR3 length: 17 residues. Germline V gives CDR1 MNHNS, CDR2 SASEGT. This chain's CDR3 is CASSEIGGGPSYNEQFF. CDR3 nucleotide sequence: TGTGCCAGCAGTGAAATTGGCGGGGGTCCCTCCTACAATGAGCAGTTCTTC.

This clonotype was observed a few times. V is TRBV12-5 and J is TRBJ2-2; 10 bases fit TRBD1. V lost 1 base and J lost 7; bases outside the gene matches: 3. The CDR3 contains 15 residues. Germline CDR1 reads LGHNT; CDR2 reads FRNRAP. The CDR3 sequence is CASGLGQGAHGELFF. CDR3 nucleotide sequence: TGTGCTAGTGGTTTGGGACAGGGGGCGCACGGGGAGCTGTTTTTT.

This clonotype was recorded at least ten times. The chain recombines TRBV15 with TRBJ2-1, with 11 bases fitting TRBD2. The CDR3 contains 15 residues. J lost 6 bases, V lost 0 bases, and 1 base had no gene match. Germline V lookup: CDR1 LNHNV, CDR2 YYDKDF (reference sequence). CDR3 coding DNA: TGTGCCACCAGCAGAGATACTAGCGGGAGCAATGAGCAGTTCTTC. Translated, it gives CATSRDTSGSNEQFF.

There are many counts of this clonotype. The J gene is TRBJ2-2, the V gene TRBV12-3 or TRBV12-4, with 8 bases that match TRBD1. This CDR3 has 17 residues. The V gene end was trimmed by 5 bases and the J gene end by 2 bases; junction bases not matched to a gene: 10. The CDR3 DNA follows: TGTGCCAGCAGTCCGCGTCAGACAGGGGATAACACCGGGGAGCTGTTTTTT. Translation: CASSPRQTGDNTGELFF.

This clonotype occurred many times. The chain couples TRBV6-2 or TRBV6-3 to TRBJ2-1; 8 bases match TRBD2. Germline V gene sequence: CDR1 MNHEY, CDR2 SVGEGT. J lost 8 bases, V lost 2 bases, and 8 bases had no gene match. The CDR3 is 15 amino acids. Written as DNA, the CDR3 is TGTGCCAGCAGTTACCTCGGACTAGCACTCGATGAGCAGTTCTTC. It yields the protein CASSYLGLALDEQFF.

This clonotype was detected a few times. The V gene is TRBV27, the J gene TRBJ1-2; 9 bases are shared with TRBD1. The germline V gene encodes CDR1 MNHEY and CDR2 SMNVEV (reference sequence). J was trimmed by 2 bases and V by 3 bases; bases with no gene match: 7. This CDR3 contains 16 residues. The CDR3 is CASSFIAGQGNYGYTF. The CDR3 DNA reads as TGTGCCAGCAGTTTCATTGCGGGACAGGGAAACTATGGCTACACCTTC.

This clonotype was seen more than once but under ten times. V is TRBV29-1 and J is TRBJ2-7, with 7 bases identical to TRBD2. Trimming at V came to 4 bases and at J to 4 bases, leaving 7 bases not matched to a gene. This CDR3 has 13 amino acids. Germline assignment: CDR1 SQVTM and CDR2 ANQGSEA. This chain's CDR3 is CSVGSRGGYEQYF. The CDR3 DNA is TGCAGCGTTGGGAGCCGCGGGGGATACGAGCAGTACTTC.

This clonotype occurred many times. This CDR3 is CASSRQEGADIQYF. The DNA for the CDR3 is TGTGCCAGCAGCCGACAGGAGGGTGCGGACATTCAGTACTTC. The gene calls are TRBV7-2 and TRBJ2-4; D could derive from TRBD1 or TRBD2 (6 bases each). Germline V gives CDR1 SGHTA, CDR2 FQGNSA. The germline V and J ends were trimmed by 5 bases and 8 bases, with 16 bases remaining between them. The CDR3 is made up of 14 amino acids.

The chain is built from TRBV28 and TRBJ1-2, with unresolved D. With 2 bases removed from V and 5 bases from J, the gap between germline ends came to 6 bases. The germline gives CDR1 MDHEN, CDR2 SYDVKM. The CDR3 extends over 12 amino acids. The CDR3 spells CASSLRVYGYTF. Written as DNA, the CDR3 is TGTGCCAGCAGTTTACGGGTGTATGGCTACACCTTC.

This rearrangement joins TRBV29-1 to TRBJ1-1; D is ambiguous. CDR3 size: 13 residues. The V end lost 1 base, the J end lost 6 bases, and 12 bases lay between the germline ends. From germline, CDR1 is SQVTM and CDR2 ANQGSEA. The CDR3 protein is CSVEVTGGAEAFF. CDR3 nucleotide sequence: TGCAGCGTTGAAGTTACGGGAGGAGCTGAAGCTTTCTTT.

The gene calls are TRBV7-3 and TRBJ2-7; no clear D. The V gene's germline CDR1 is SGHTA and CDR2 FQGTGA. Trimming cost V 5 bases and J 3 bases, with 14 bases left between them. The CDR3 has 14 residues. This CDR3 is CASSPTTGSYEQYF. The CDR3 DNA follows: TGTGCCAGCAGCCCAACGACGGGCAGCTACGAGCAGTACTTC.

Only a few counts were recorded for this clonotype. The V call is TRBV7-8, the J call TRBJ1-1; 8 nucleotides line up with TRBD1. V dropped 1 base and J dropped 4; count of bases not matched to a gene: 8. This CDR3 spans 16 amino acids. The germline gives CDR1 SGHVS, CDR2 FQNEAQ. CDR3 bases: TGTGCCAGCAGCTTAGTCACCGGGACAGGCGCCACTGAAGCTTTCTTT. Translated: CASSLVTGTGATEAFF. The full variable domain, completed using reference TRBV7-8 and TRBJ1-1, is GAGVSQSPRYKVAKRGQDVALRCDPISGHVSLFWYQQALGQGPEFLTYFQNEAQLDKSGLPSDRFFAERPEGSVSTLKIQRTQQEDSAVYLCASSLVTGTGATEAFFGQGTRLTVV.

This clonotype was found a few times. For the CDR3, the DNA is TGTGCCAGCAGCTTGATTGACGGGGAGCTGTTTTTT. Its translation is CASSLIDGELFF. V is TRBV5-4 and J is TRBJ2-2, with D hard to call. Per germline, CDR1 SGHNT and CDR2 YYREEE (reference sequence). The length of the CDR3 is 12 residues. V lost 1 base, J lost 7 bases, and 5 bases lay in between.